The next 21 T cell receptor beta chains were all read from a single sample in a study of OX40 agonist ivuxolimab in advanced cancers. Library generation was performed with the immunoSEQ multiplex PCR assay. In TCRdb, the immuneACCESS table is reduced to in-frame sequences with V and J assigned. These tables do not hold every clone; where another copy was compared, an unresolved V gene accounts for under half, and the others remain unexplained. The sample profile shows some 40,000 clones; roughly nine tenths of them were found once. Together, the top ten hold approximately 28% of the sample. The sequenced sample was CD4+ or CD8+ T cells sorted from blood, obtained in a trial of the OX40 agonist ivuxolimab. Receptors originate from an adult with an advanced solid tumor such as melanoma, head and neck, liver or kidney cancer.

The chain links TRBV9 to TRBJ2-3; TRBD2 matches 11 bases. The CDR3 loop spans 14 amino acids. Germline CDR1 and CDR2: SGDLS and YYNGEE. V lost 3 bases to trimming and J lost 6 bases; unmatched junction nucleotides: 3. The CDR3 loop is CASSGLAGRDTQYF. DNA of the CDR3: TGTGCCAGCAGCGGACTAGCGGGAAGGGATACGCAGTATTTT.

CDR3 nucleotide sequence: TGTGCCAGCAGTTACGAGGGACAGCCACAAGAGACCCAGTACTTC. Amino acids: CASSYEGQPQETQYF. The chain links TRBV6-6 to TRBJ2-5, with 7 bases aligning to TRBD1. Germline-derived CDR1 and CDR2 are MNHNY and SVGAGI (reference sequence). V trimming: 2 bases; J trimming: 2 bases; junction bases outside the gene matches: 5. This CDR3 has 15 amino acids.

This chain connects TRBV21-1 to TRBJ2-2; TRBD2 was called by the table and not checked on the DNA. TRBV21-1 is a known pseudogene. CDR3 length: 17 residues. The CDR3 region has the DNA TGTGCCAGCAGCAGCTTCGGACTAGCCCCAAAGACCGGGGAGCTGTTTTTT. It encodes CASSSFGLAPKTGELFF.

The chain links TRBV19 to TRBJ2-7; D gene ambiguous. Germline CDR1 LNHDA, CDR2 SQIVND (reference sequence). V was cut by 1 base and J by 4 bases, with 8 bases left in between. The CDR3 totals 13 residues. CDR3 loop: CASSIAPGYEQYF. The CDR3 DNA reads as TGTGCCAGTAGTATAGCTCCGGGTTACGAGCAGTACTTC.

This rearrangement joins TRBV6-5 to TRBJ2-3, with 9 bases aligning to TRBD2. CDR1 and CDR2 (germline): MNHEY, SVGAGI. The CDR3 runs 15 residues. The V gene end was trimmed by 5 bases and the J gene end by 1 base; junction bases not matched to a gene: 4. The CDR3 nucleotides are TGTGCCAGCAGTGCACTAGCGGGTGGCACAGATACGCAGTATTTT. Protein: CASSALAGGTDTQYF.

The rearrangement links TRBV7-2 to TRBJ2-1; no clear D. This CDR3 has 11 amino acids. In germline, CDR1 is SGHTA, CDR2 FQGNSA. Between the trimmed V and J ends, which lost 1 base and 14 bases, there was a span of 9 bases. CDR3 loop: CASSLEGTKFF. CDR3 sequence (DNA): TGTGCCAGCAGCTTAGAGGGCACGAAGTTCTTC.

J is TRBJ1-5 and V is TRBV10-3; D unclear. Trimming shortened V by 3 bases and J by 6 bases, and 6 bases separated the two germline ends. CDR3 length equals 12 residues. The germline V gene encodes CDR1 ENHRY and CDR2 SYGVKD. The CDR3 DNA reads TGTGCCATCAGTGATGATAGTCAGCCCCAGCATTTT. It codes for CAISDDSQPQHF.

The CDR3 DNA is TGTGCCAGCAGTTACTCGAGGCCCGGCTACAATGAGCAGTTCTTC. It encodes CASSYSRPGYNEQFF. The rearrangement uses TRBV6-5 and TRBJ2-1; D gene unclear. Between the trimmed V and J ends, which lost 0 bases and 3 bases, there was a span of 9 bases. CDR3 length: 15 amino acids. Looked up from germline, CDR1 is MNHEY and CDR2 is SVGAGI.

This clone was counted once. The CDR3 DNA sequence: TGTGCCAGCAGCGGCGAGGACAGGGTTGATGAAAAACTGTTTTTT. This codes for CASSGEDRVDEKLFF. The chain joins TRBV9 to TRBJ1-4; 8 bases map to TRBD1. Germline V CDR1 and CDR2: SGDLS, YYNGEE. V gave up 3 bases and J gave up 6 bases; unmatched junction bases: 7. The CDR3 has 15 amino acids.

The CDR3 is CASSLGAVGAFF. CDR3 nucleotide sequence: TGTGCCAGCAGCTTGGGGGCAGTCGGGGCTTTCTTT. The chain joins TRBV5-8 to TRBJ1-1; D remains unclear. In germline, CDR1 is SGHTS, CDR2 YDEGEE. V was clipped by 0 bases and J by 11 bases, with 11 bases between them. The CDR3 sequence is 12 residues long.

The chain combines TRBV28 with TRBJ1-3; D unclear. The CDR3 totals 15 residues. Trimming stripped 7 bases from V and 0 bases from J, with 13 bases between. Germline V gene sequence: CDR1 MDHEN, CDR2 SYDVKM. The CDR3 nucleotides read TGTGCCAGCACCTCGGACGCCGGCTCTGGAAACACCATATATTTT. Protein: CASTSDAGSGNTIYF.

The V and J genes are TRBV5-5 and TRBJ2-2; 11 bases match TRBD2. Germline assignment: CDR1 SGHKS and CDR2 YYEKEE (reference sequence). CDR3 length: 18 amino acids. With V trimmed by 3 bases and J by 3 bases, 10 bases remained unmatched. The CDR3 here is CASSSRTSGLDDTGELFF. The CDR3, as DNA: TGTGCCAGCAGCTCTCGGACTAGCGGGCTTGATGACACCGGGGAGCTGTTTTTT.

To note about this clone: A read error may account for a junction end that differs from germline. This chain uses TRBV28 with TRBJ1-1, with 7 positions matching TRBD1. Germline assignment: CDR1 MDHEN and CDR2 SYDVKM. CDR3 length: 15 amino acids. The CDR3 sequence: CACSLKQQGKDEAFF. The CDR3 nucleotides are TGTGCCTGCAGTTTAAAGCAACAGGGGAAGGATGAAGCTTTCTTT.

This sequence joins TRBV4-1 and TRBJ2-1; 10 bases align to TRBD2. Germline V gene data show CDR1 as MGHRA and CDR2 as YSYEKL. The CDR3 extends over 14 amino acids. V dropped 4 bases and J dropped 9; count of bases not matched to a gene: 6. The CDR3 DNA is TGCGCCAGCAGCCCAGGACTAGCGGAGACTGAGCAGTTCTTC. Protein product: CASSPGLAETEQFF.

The chain has TRBV14 and TRBJ1-5; D not certain. The CDR3 covers 13 residues. V was pared by 2 bases and J by 0 bases, with 2 bases between. The germline V gene has CDR1 SGHDN and CDR2 FVKESK. The CDR3 DNA follows: TGTGCCAGCAGCCAAAATAGCAATCAGCCCCAGCATTTT. Translating gives CASSQNSNQPQHF.

The CDR3 coding sequence is TGTGCCAGCAGCTTTGGGAACACCGGGGAGCTGTTTTTT. It specifies CASSFGNTGELFF. The chain employs TRBV5-6 and TRBJ2-2; D call uncertain. The germline V gene encodes CDR1 SGHDT and CDR2 YYEEEE. This CDR3 is 13 amino acids long. Trimming pared 2 bases from V and 1 base from J, leaving 3 bases between.

The chain joins TRBV10-2 to TRBJ1-5, with a weak D call TRBD1 (5 bases). CDR3 length: 13 amino acids. V was trimmed by 4 bases and J by 6 bases, leaving 10 bases between them. Germline values: CDR1 WSHSY, CDR2 SAAADI. The CDR3 sequence: CASSGGGAQPQHF. CDR3 in DNA: TGCGCCAGCAGTGGAGGAGGGGCTCAGCCCCAGCATTTT.

V gene TRBV5-1 combines with J gene TRBJ1-5; possibly TRBD1 for D (6 bases). Looked up from germline, CDR1 is SGHRS and CDR2 is YFSETQ. CDR3 length: 15 amino acids. Trimming took 0 bases from V and 2 from J, leaving 9 bases between them. The CDR3 loop is CASSLAGVGNQPQHF. The CDR3 DNA sequence: TGCGCCAGCAGCTTGGCAGGGGTCGGCAATCAGCCCCAGCATTTT.

This sequence joins TRBV5-1 and TRBJ2-2, with 9 bases matching TRBD1. V shed 3 bases, J shed 5 bases, and the junction held 5 bases outside the gene matches. The CDR3 runs to 15 residues. Per germline, CDR1 SGHRS and CDR2 YFSETQ. The CDR3 nucleotides read TGCGCCAGCAGCTGGCGGACAGGGGATACCGGGGAGCTGTTTTTT. This encodes CASSWRTGDTGELFF.

The J gene is TRBJ2-7, the V gene TRBV19; D is unresolved. This CDR3 contains 13 residues. Germline lookup yields CDR1 LNHDA and CDR2 SQIVND (reference sequence). The ends were cut back, 5 bases at V and 0 bases at J, with 8 bases in the middle. The CDR3 sequence: CASSWDPSYEQYF. The CDR3 DNA reads TGTGCCAGTAGTTGGGATCCCTCCTACGAGCAGTACTTC.

The chain carries TRBV9 and TRBJ2-3; 9 bases align to TRBD2. The germline gives CDR1 SGDLS, CDR2 YYNGEE. This CDR3 is 15 amino acids long. V shed 4 bases, J shed 6 bases, and the junction held 9 bases outside the gene matches. The CDR3 DNA reads as TGTGCCAGCAGCTCCTCGGGGACTAGCTTCGATACGCAGTATTTT. Translation gives CASSSSGTSFDTQYF. The whole variable domain, remainder taken from reference TRBV9 and TRBJ2-3, is DSGVTQTPKHLITATGQRVTLRCSPRSGDLSVYWYQQSLDQGLQFLIQYYNGEERAKGNILERFSAQQFPDLHSELNLSSLELGDSALYFCASSSSGTSFDTQYFGPGTRLTVL.